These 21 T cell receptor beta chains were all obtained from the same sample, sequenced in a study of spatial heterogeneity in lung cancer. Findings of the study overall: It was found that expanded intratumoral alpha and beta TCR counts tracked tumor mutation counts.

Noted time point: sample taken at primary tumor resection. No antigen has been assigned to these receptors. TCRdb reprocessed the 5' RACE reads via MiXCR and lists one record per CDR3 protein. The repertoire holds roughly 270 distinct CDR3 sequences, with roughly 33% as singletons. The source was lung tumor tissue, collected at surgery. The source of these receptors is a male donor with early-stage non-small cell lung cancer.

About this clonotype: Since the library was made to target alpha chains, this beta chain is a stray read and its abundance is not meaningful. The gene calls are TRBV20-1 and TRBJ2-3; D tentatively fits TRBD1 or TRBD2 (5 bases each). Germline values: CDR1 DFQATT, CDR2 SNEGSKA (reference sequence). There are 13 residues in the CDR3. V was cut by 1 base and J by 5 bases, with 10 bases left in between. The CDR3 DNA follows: TGCAGTGCTAGAGGGGACGGGATAGATACGCAGTATTTT. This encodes CSARGDGIDTQYF.

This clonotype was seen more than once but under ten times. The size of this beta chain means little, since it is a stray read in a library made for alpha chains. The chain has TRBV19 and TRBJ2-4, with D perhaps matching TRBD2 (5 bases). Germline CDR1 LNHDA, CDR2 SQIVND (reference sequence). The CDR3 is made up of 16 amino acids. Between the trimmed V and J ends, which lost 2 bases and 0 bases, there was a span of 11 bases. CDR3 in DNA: TGTGCCAGTAGTATATATCTGGGAGTAGCCAAAAACATTCAGTACTTC. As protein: CASSIYLGVAKNIQYF.

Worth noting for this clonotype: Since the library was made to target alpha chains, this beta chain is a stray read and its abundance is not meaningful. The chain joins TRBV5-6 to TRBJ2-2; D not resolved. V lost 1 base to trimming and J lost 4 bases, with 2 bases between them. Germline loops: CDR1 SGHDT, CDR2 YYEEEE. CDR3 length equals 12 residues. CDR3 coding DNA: TGTGCCAGCAGCTTGATCACCGGGGAGCTGTTTTTT. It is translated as CASSLITGELFF. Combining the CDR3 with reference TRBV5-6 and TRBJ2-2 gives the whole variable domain DAGVTQSPTHLIKTRGQQVTLRCSPKSGHDTVSWYQQALGQGPQFIFQYYEEEERQRGNFPDRFSGHQFPNYSSELNVNALLLGDSALYLCASSLITGELFFGEGSRLTVL.

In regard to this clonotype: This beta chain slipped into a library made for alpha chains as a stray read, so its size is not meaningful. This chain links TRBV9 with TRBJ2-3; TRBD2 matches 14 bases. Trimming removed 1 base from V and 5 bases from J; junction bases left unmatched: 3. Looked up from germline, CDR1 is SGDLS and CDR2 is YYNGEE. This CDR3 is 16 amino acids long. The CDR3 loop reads CASSVRGLAGGDTQYF. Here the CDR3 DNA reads TGTGCCAGCAGCGTAAGAGGACTAGCGGGGGGAGATACGCAGTATTTT.

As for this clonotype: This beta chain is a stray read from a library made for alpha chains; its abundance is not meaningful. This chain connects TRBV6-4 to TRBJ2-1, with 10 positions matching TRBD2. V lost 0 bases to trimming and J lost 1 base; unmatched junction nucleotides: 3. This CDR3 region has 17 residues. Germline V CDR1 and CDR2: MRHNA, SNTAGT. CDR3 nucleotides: TGTGCCAGCAGTGACTCGCCTAGCGGGAGTTCCTACAATGAGCAGTTCTTC. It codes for CASSDSPSGSSYNEQFF.

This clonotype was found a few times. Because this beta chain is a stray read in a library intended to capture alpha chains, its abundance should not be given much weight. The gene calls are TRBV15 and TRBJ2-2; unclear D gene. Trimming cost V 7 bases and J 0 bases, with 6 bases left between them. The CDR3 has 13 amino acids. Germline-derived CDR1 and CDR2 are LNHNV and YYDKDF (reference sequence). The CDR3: CATMDPNTGELFF. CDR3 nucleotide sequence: TGTGCCACCATGGACCCGAACACCGGGGAGCTGTTTTTT.

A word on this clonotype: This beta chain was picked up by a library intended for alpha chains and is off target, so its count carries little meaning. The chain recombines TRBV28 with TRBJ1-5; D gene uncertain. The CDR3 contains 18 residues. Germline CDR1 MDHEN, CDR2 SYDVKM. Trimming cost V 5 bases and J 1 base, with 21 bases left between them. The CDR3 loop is CASSDDWLGRASNQPQHF. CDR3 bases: TGTGCCAGCAGTGATGACTGGTTAGGAAGGGCGAGCAATCAGCCCCAGCATTTT.

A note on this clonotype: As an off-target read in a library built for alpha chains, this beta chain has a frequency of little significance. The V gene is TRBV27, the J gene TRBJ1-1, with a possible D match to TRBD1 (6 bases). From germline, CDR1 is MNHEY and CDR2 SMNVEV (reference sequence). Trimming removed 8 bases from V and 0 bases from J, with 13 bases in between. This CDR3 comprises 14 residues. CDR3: CASSMGQVNTEAFF. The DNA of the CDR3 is TGTGCCAGCTCGATGGGACAAGTGAACACTGAAGCTTTCTTT.

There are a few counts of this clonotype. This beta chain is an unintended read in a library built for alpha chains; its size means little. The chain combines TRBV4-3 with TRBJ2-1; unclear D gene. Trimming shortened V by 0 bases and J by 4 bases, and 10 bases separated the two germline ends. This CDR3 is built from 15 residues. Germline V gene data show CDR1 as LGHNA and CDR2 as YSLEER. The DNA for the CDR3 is TGCGCCAGCAGCCAAGATGCGGCAGTTTACAATGAGCAGTTCTTC. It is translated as CASSQDAAVYNEQFF.

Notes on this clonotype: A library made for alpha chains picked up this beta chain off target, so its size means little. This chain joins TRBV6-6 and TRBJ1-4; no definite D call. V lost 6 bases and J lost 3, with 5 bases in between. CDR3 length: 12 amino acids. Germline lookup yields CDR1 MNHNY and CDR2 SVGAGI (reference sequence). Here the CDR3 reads CASRVANEKLFF. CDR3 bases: TGTGCCAGCAGGGTAGCTAATGAAAAACTGTTTTTT.

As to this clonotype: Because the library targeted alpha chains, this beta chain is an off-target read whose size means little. CDR3 residues: CASSTTGDSYNEQFF. CDR3 nucleotide sequence: TGTGCCAGCAGCACGACAGGGGACTCCTACAATGAGCAGTTCTTC. The chain is built from TRBV7-9 and TRBJ2-1; 8 nucleotides match TRBD1. The V segment lost 5 bases and the J segment 0 bases; nucleotides outside the gene matches: 3. Germline V gene lookup returns CDR1 SEHNR and CDR2 FQNEAQ (reference sequence). This CDR3 is built from 15 residues.

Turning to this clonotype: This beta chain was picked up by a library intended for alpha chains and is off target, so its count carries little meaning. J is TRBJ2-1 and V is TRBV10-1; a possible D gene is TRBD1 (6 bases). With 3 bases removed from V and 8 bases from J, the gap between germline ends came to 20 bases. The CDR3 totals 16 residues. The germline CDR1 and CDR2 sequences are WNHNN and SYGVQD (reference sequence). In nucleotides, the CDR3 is TGCGCCAGCAGTGAAGGTTCTGGGACATATGGAGATGAGCAGTTCTTC. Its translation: CASSEGSGTYGDEQFF.

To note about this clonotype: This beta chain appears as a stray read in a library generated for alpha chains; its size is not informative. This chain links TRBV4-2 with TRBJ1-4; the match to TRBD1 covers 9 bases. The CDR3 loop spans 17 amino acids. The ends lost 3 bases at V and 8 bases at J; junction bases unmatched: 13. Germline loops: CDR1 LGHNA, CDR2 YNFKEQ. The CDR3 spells CASSQTGTGSGGEKLFF. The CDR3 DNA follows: TGTGCCAGCAGCCAGACCGGGACAGGGTCAGGGGGGGAAAAACTGTTTTTT.

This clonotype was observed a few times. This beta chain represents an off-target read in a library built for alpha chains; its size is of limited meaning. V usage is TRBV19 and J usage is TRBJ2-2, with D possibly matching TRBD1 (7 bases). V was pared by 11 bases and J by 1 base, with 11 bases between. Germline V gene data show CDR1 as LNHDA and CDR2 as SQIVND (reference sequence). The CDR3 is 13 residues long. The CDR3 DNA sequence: TGTGCCGGGGGGACAGTGAACACCGGGGAGCTGTTTTTT. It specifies CAGGTVNTGELFF.

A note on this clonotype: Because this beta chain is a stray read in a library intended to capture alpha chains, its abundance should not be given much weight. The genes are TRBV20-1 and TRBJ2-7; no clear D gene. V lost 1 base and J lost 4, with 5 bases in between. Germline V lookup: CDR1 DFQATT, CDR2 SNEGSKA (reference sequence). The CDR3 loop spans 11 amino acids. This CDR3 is CSARAGYEQYF. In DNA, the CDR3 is TGCAGTGCTAGAGCTGGTTACGAGCAGTACTTC.

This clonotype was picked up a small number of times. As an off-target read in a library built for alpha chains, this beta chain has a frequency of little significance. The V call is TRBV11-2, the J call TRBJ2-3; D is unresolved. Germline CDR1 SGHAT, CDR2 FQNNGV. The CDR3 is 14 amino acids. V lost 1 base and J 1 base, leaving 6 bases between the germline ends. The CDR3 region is CASSLGTGTDTQYF. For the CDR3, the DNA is TGTGCCAGCAGCTTAGGTACGGGCACAGATACGCAGTATTTT.

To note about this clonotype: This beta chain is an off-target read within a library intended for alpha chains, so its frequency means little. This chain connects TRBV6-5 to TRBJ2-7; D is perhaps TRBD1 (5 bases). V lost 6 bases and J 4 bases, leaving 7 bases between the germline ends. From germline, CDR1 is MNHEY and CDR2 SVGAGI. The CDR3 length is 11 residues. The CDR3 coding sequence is TGTGCCAGCAGCCGACAGTACGAGCAGTACTTC. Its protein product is CASSRQYEQYF.

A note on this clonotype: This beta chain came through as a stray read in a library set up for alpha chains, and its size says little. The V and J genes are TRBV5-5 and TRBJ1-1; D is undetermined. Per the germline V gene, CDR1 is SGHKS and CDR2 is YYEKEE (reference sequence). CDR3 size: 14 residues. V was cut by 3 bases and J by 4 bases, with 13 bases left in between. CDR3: CASSSAPESTEAFF. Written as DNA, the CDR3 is TGTGCCAGCAGCTCGGCCCCTGAGAGCACTGAAGCTTTCTTT.

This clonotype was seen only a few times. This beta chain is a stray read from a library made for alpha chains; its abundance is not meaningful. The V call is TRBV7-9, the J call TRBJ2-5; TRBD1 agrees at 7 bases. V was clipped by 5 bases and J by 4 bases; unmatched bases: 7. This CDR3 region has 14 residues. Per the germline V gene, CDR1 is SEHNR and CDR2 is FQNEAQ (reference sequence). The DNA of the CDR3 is TGTGCCAGCAGCCCATACAGGGGCGGAGAGACCCAGTACTTC. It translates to CASSPYRGGETQYF.

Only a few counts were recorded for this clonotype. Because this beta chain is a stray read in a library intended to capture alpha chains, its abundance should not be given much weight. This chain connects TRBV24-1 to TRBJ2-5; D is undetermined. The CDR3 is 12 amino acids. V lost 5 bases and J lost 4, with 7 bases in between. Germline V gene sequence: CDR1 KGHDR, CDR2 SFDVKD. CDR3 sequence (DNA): TGTGCCACCAGTGGGCACTTAGAGACCCAGTACTTC. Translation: CATSGHLETQYF.

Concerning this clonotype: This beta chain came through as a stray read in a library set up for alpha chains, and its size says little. CDR3 protein: CAWSPNDRGDQPQHF. The CDR3 bases are TGTGCCTGGAGTCCTAACGACAGGGGGGACCAGCCCCAGCATTTT. This chain connects TRBV30 to TRBJ1-5, with TRBD1 matching 9 bases. Trimming cost V 2 bases and J 7 bases; bases outside gene matches: 9. This CDR3 has 15 amino acids. Germline V lookup: CDR1 GTSNPN, CDR2 SVGIG (reference sequence).